This TCR beta chain is from a study of shared clonotypes between healthy human individuals. Findings of the study overall: Sequencing depth was expected to affect clonotype sharing among donors.

This clone was counted a few times. Its antigen is not known. The assay was immunoSEQ multiplex PCR, and TCRdb's table has in-frame clones only and misses some. In the table there are some 630,000 clones, 60% to 80% of which are singletons. Germline V gene sequence: CDR1 MRHNA, CDR2 SNTAGT. Trimming removed 5 bases at V and 3 bases at J, with 8 bases between. The CDR3 spans 12 residues. Sequencing was performed on memory CD4+ T cells sorted from blood. Regarding subset: CD45RA-negative fraction. The gene calls are TRBV6-4 and TRBJ2-7; unclear D gene. The sequence was obtained from a woman in her 30s in good health. The CDR3 DNA reads TGTGCCAGCAGTCTCCCCCGCTACGAGCAGTACTTC. This sequence encodes CASSLPRYEQYF.